Below, 20 T cell receptor beta chains from the same sample are listed, as sequenced in a study of T-cell memory formation after mild COVID-19. TCRdb redid the calling of the 5' RACE reads with MiXCR, one entry per CDR3 protein. This table has roughly 620,000 distinct CDR3 sequences, about a sixth appearing once. The sequencing sample was made of PBMCs or a T cell subset sorted from them (not recorded which). The receptor set was obtained from an adult woman who had mild COVID-19 (a few samples of this study predate the infection). Cell type and time point are not known.

The rearrangement uses TRBV5-1 and TRBJ1-6; 9 bases align to TRBD1. There are 15 residues in the CDR3. Losses at the gene ends were 4 bases for V and 4 bases for J; bases not matched to a gene: 3. Germline V gives CDR1 SGHRS, CDR2 YFSETQ. CDR3 DNA: TGCGCCAGCAGCAACAGGGGGCCATATAATTCACCCCTCCACTTT. Its protein product is CASSNRGPYNSPLHF. The whole variable domain, remainder taken from reference TRBV5-1 and TRBJ1-6, is KAGVTQTPRYLIKTRGQQVTLSCSPISGHRSVSWYQQTPGQGLQFLFEYFSETQRNKGNFPGRFSGRQFSNSRSEMNVSTLELGDSALYLCASSNRGPYNSPLHFGNGTRLTVT.

The rearrangement links TRBV29-1 to TRBJ2-7, with TRBD2 matching 9 bases. CDR1 is SQVTM, CDR2 ANQGSEA, per germline. V gave up 7 bases and J gave up 4 bases; unmatched junction bases: 8. CDR3 length equals 13 residues. The CDR3 coding sequence is TGCAGCGCCCGACTAGCGGCGACTTACGAGCAGTACTTC. This translates into CSARLAATYEQYF.

This clonotype was seen more than once but under ten times. The gene calls are TRBV5-6 and TRBJ1-1; maybe TRBD1 (6 bases). The V gene's germline CDR1 is SGHDT and CDR2 YYEEEE. CDR3 length: 14 residues. V lost 4 bases, J lost 1 base, and 11 bases lay in between. The CDR3 nucleotides are TGTGCCAGCAGCACGTTGACAGGGAACACTGAAGCTTTCTTT. Translation gives CASSTLTGNTEAFF.

Only a few counts were recorded for this clonotype. The rearrangement links TRBV4-1 to TRBJ2-1; 7 positions agree with TRBD1. The CDR3 covers 13 residues. The V gene's germline CDR1 is MGHRA and CDR2 YSYEKL. After removal of 3 bases from V and 7 bases from J, the junction contained 3 bases not matched to a gene. CDR3 residues: CASSHPTGNEQFF. In DNA form, the CDR3 reads TGCGCCAGCAGCCATCCGACAGGGAATGAGCAGTTCTTC.

In its sample, this clonotype was seen a few times. The V call is TRBV5-6, the J call TRBJ2-3, with D unresolved. This CDR3 has 16 residues. CDR1 is SGHDT, CDR2 YYEEEE, per germline. V lost 0 bases and J 0 bases, leaving 11 bases between the germline ends. CDR3: CASSLVGQFSTDTQYF. CDR3 DNA sequence: TGTGCCAGCAGCTTGGTCGGGCAGTTTAGCACAGATACGCAGTATTTT.

The rearrangement uses TRBV9 and TRBJ2-1; TRBD2 aligns across 7 bases. The trim removed 3 bases at V and 3 bases at J, leaving 9 bases unmatched. The CDR3 loop spans 16 amino acids. From germline, CDR1 is SGDLS and CDR2 YYNGEE. The CDR3 reads CASSAPGGRDYNEQFF. The CDR3 region has the DNA TGTGCCAGCAGCGCTCCGGGAGGCCGAGACTACAATGAGCAGTTCTTC.

This clonotype was observed a few times. This sequence joins TRBV11-2 and TRBJ1-1; tentatively, D is TRBD1 (6 bases). There are 16 residues in the CDR3. CDR1 SGHAT and CDR2 FQNNGV come from the germline V gene. The germline V and J ends were trimmed by 6 bases and 3 bases, with 20 bases remaining between them. The CDR3 loop reads CASRPLQGGGDTEAFF. CDR3 DNA: TGTGCCAGCAGACCCCTACAGGGAGGAGGGGACACTGAAGCTTTCTTT.

The rearrangement uses TRBV5-8 and TRBJ1-1, with D perhaps matching TRBD1 (5 bases). The CDR3 runs to 12 residues. Trimming took 3 bases from V and 5 from J, leaving 8 bases between them. CDR1 is SGHTS, CDR2 YDEGEE, per germline. The CDR3 region is CASSWGATEAFF. The CDR3 coding sequence is TGTGCCAGCAGCTGGGGCGCAACTGAAGCTTTCTTT.

There are a few counts of this clonotype. The J gene is TRBJ2-1, the V gene TRBV6-4, with 9 nucleotides matching TRBD1. V shed 4 bases, J shed 9 bases, and the junction held 4 bases outside the gene matches. Germline CDR1 MRHNA, CDR2 SNTAGT. The CDR3 is made up of 13 amino acids. The CDR3 region is CASSADRGSEQFF. The DNA of the CDR3 is TGTGCCAGCAGTGCGGACAGGGGTAGTGAGCAGTTCTTC.

The table lists this clonotype with a few counts. The chain recombines TRBV2 with TRBJ1-5; a weak D match, TRBD1 (5 bases). Trimming took 0 bases from V and 0 from J, leaving 9 bases between them. Germline CDR1 is SNHLY and CDR2 is FYNNEI. The CDR3 runs to 16 residues. The CDR3 here is CASSEAFDSSNQPQHF. The CDR3 nucleotides read TGTGCCAGCAGTGAAGCGTTCGACAGTAGCAATCAGCCCCAGCATTTT.

The V call is TRBV12-3 or TRBV12-4, the J call TRBJ2-7; TRBD2 matches at 7 bases. V lost 4 bases, J lost 2 bases, and 8 bases stayed unmatched. This CDR3 has 15 residues. The CDR3 DNA follows: TGTGCCAGCAGTTCCCAGTGGGGGGGGGCCTACGAGCAGTACTTC. Translation: CASSSQWGGAYEQYF.

This clonotype was picked up a small number of times. This chain links TRBV12-3 or TRBV12-4 with TRBJ1-4; 7 bases match TRBD1. The CDR3 runs to 14 residues. V gave up 7 bases and J gave up 5 bases; unmatched junction bases: 7. DNA for the CDR3: TGTGCCAGCACCCTGGGGACAGTGAATGAAAAACTGTTTTTT. Encoded protein: CASTLGTVNEKLFF.

The sample holds a few counts of this clonotype. The V call is TRBV27, the J call TRBJ2-3, with TRBD2 matching 9 bases. Germline V gives CDR1 MNHEY, CDR2 SMNVEV (reference sequence). This CDR3 contains 20 residues. The V segment lost 4 bases and the J segment 2 bases; nucleotides outside the gene matches: 19. The CDR3 coding sequence is TGTGCCAGCAGTTCCACCCGCGGGACTAGCTCGGTAATTCTCACAGATACGCAGTATTTT. This sequence encodes CASSSTRGTSSVILTDTQYF.

This clonotype was recorded a few times. V is TRBV20-1 and J is TRBJ2-2; TRBD2 matches 7 bases. Per germline, CDR1 DFQATT and CDR2 SNEGSKA (reference sequence). The CDR3 length is 13 residues. The junction had 5 bases not matched to a gene; V was cut back by 6 bases and J by 4 bases. CDR3 region: CSAREGSTGELFF. CDR3 coding DNA: TGCAGTGCAAGGGAGGGAAGCACCGGGGAGCTGTTTTTT.

V and J are TRBV12-3 or TRBV12-4 and TRBJ1-5; weak D call: TRBD1 (6 bases). The ends were cut back, 10 bases at V and 3 bases at J, with 16 bases in the middle. The CDR3 is 14 amino acids. The CDR3 protein is CATGGGGHNQPQHF. The CDR3 DNA reads TGTGCCACCGGAGGTGGGGGGCACAATCAGCCCCAGCATTTT.

This clonotype was counted at least ten times. The chain joins TRBV5-6 to TRBJ1-1; D perhaps matches TRBD1 (5 bases). V gave up 3 bases and J gave up 0 bases, with 6 bases separating them. The CDR3 is 13 amino acids. Looked up from germline, CDR1 is SGHDT and CDR2 is YYEEEE. DNA of the CDR3: TGTGCCAGCAGCTGGGGGGTGAACACTGAAGCTTTCTTT. Its protein is CASSWGVNTEAFF.

This sequence joins TRBV2 and TRBJ2-1; TRBD2 aligns across 7 bases. CDR3 length: 14 residues. Trimming took 8 bases from V and 8 from J; bases not matched to a gene: 12. CDR1 is SNHLY and CDR2 is FYNNEI in the germline V gene. The CDR3, as DNA: TGTGCCAGCCCGCGGGGGACTACCGGGTATGAGCAGTTCTTC. Protein: CASPRGTTGYEQFF.

The table lists this clonotype with a few counts. This chain connects TRBV21-1 to TRBJ2-7; the table calls TRBD2, which could not be checked here. TRBV21-1 is recorded as a pseudogene. This CDR3 region has 16 residues. The CDR3 here is CASSKRREGLGNEQYF. CDR3 DNA: TGTGCCAGCAGCAAACGGAGGGAGGGCCTTGGCAACGAGCAGTACTTC.

A few counts support this clonotype. V usage is TRBV12-3 or TRBV12-4 and J usage is TRBJ2-1, with TRBD2 matching over 7 bases. V dropped 6 bases and J dropped 0; count of bases not matched to a gene: 11. The CDR3 is 17 amino acids. CDR3 DNA: TGTGCCAGCAGCGCCCCCGGGACTACCAGCTCCTACAATGAGCAGTTCTTC. Amino acid sequence: CASSAPGTTSSYNEQFF.

The J gene is TRBJ2-1, the V gene TRBV7-9; D not resolved. This CDR3 comprises 13 residues. Trimming cost V 3 bases and J 8 bases, with 11 bases left between them. Germline V gives CDR1 SEHNR, CDR2 FQNEAQ (reference sequence). The CDR3: CASSFTALHEQFF. CDR3 bases: TGTGCCAGCAGCTTTACAGCTCTGCATGAGCAGTTCTTC.